These 18 T cell receptor beta chains share one sample of origin, sequenced in a study of blood T cell repertoires in COVID-19. Profiling relied on immunoSEQ multiplex PCR, and the TCRdb table lists in-frame clones only, not all of them. The sample carries fewer than 250,000 clones, 83% recorded once. Source material: PBMCs or T cells enriched from blood (not recorded which). These receptor sequences come from a woman aged 50 to 60 who had been exposed to COVID-19.

The gene calls are TRBV24-1 and TRBJ2-3, with D unresolved. The CDR3 is 13 amino acids. Per the germline V gene, CDR1 is KGHDR and CDR2 is SFDVKD. The germline V and J ends were trimmed by 9 bases and 3 bases, with 12 bases remaining between them. The CDR3 region has the DNA TGTGCCACCCGAAGACAAGGAACAGATACGCAGTATTTT. Translation gives CATRRQGTDTQYF.

This chain joins TRBV11-2 and TRBJ1-4; D is ambiguous. Germline CDR1 reads SGHAT; CDR2 reads FQNNGV. The CDR3 spans 12 residues. The V and J ends lost 0 bases and 11 bases respectively, with 7 bases between them. This chain's CDR3 is CASSLDGEKLFF. Here the CDR3 DNA reads TGTGCCAGCAGCTTAGATGGGGAGAAACTGTTTTTT.

The chain has TRBV6-5 and TRBJ2-2, with D perhaps matching TRBD2 (6 bases). The CDR3 contains 13 residues. Trimming cost V 5 bases and J 7 bases, with 11 bases left between them. CDR1 MNHEY and CDR2 SVGAGI come from the germline V gene. The CDR3 protein is CASSTGTGGELFF. CDR3 DNA sequence: TGTGCCAGCAGTACCGGGACTGGCGGGGAGCTGTTTTTT.

The count of this clone is one. The genes are TRBV5-1 and TRBJ2-5; D perhaps matches TRBD2 (6 bases). Trimming took 5 bases from V and 2 from J, leaving 16 bases between them. The germline gives CDR1 SGHRS, CDR2 YFSETQ. The CDR3 covers 15 residues. As DNA, the CDR3 is TGCGCCAGCAGAGCCCTTAGCGGAGGGCAAGAGACCCAGTACTTC. This codes for CASRALSGGQETQYF.

The chain links TRBV27 to TRBJ2-3, with 7 bases that match TRBD2. After removal of 10 bases from V and 5 bases from J, the junction contained 18 bases not matched to a gene. Germline V CDR1 and CDR2: MNHEY, SMNVEV (reference sequence). The CDR3 is 16 amino acids. As DNA, the CDR3 is TGTGCCACAATGCCTTGGGGGTCAGCGGGGAAAGATACGCAGTATTTT. Amino acid sequence: CATMPWGSAGKDTQYF.

The chain is built from TRBV7-9 and TRBJ1-4, with 7 bases lining up with TRBD1. V dropped 6 bases and J dropped 5; count of bases not matched to a gene: 9. CDR1 and CDR2 (germline): SEHNR, FQNEAQ (reference sequence). The CDR3 runs to 15 residues. The chain's CDR3 is CASRRQGGMNEKLFF. DNA for the CDR3: TGTGCCAGCAGACGACAGGGTGGGATGAATGAAAAACTGTTTTTT.

This chain connects TRBV11-2 to TRBJ2-7, with TRBD1 matching 8 bases. The V and J ends lost 1 base and 3 bases, in that order; junction bases with no gene match: 5. Germline CDR1 SGHAT, CDR2 FQNNGV. This CDR3 region has 15 residues. The CDR3 DNA sequence: TGTGCCAGCAGCTTAGTTCCCGACAGGGGCTACGAGCAGTACTTC. Translation: CASSLVPDRGYEQYF.

Here the CDR3 DNA reads TGTGCCAGCAGTGGACAGGGCATCCAGCCCCAGCATTTT. Translating it yields CASSGQGIQPQHF. The rearrangement links TRBV12-3 or TRBV12-4 to TRBJ1-5, with 8 bases matching TRBD1. This CDR3 spans 13 amino acids. V gave up 5 bases and J gave up 7 bases; unmatched junction bases: 4.

V gene TRBV7-2 combines with J gene TRBJ1-4; TRBD1 aligns across 10 bases. Germline CDR1 is SGHTA and CDR2 is FQGNSA. V was pared by 5 bases and J by 10 bases, with 10 bases of the junction left unmatched. The CDR3 totals 15 residues. The CDR3 sequence is CASSPGGTGAGKLFF. The CDR3 DNA sequence: TGTGCCAGCAGCCCTGGGGGGACAGGGGCGGGAAAACTGTTTTTT.

The rearrangement uses TRBV3-1 (or the pseudogene TRBV3-2) and TRBJ1-1; tentatively, D is TRBD1 (6 bases). The germline gives CDR1 LGHDT, CDR2 YNNKEL (reference sequence). Trimming stripped 4 bases from V and 1 base from J, with 13 bases between. This CDR3 is built from 15 residues. CDR3 in DNA: TGTGCCAGCAGCCTACTAAACAGGGAGAACACTGAAGCTTTCTTT. Translating gives CASSLLNRENTEAFF.

The chain has TRBV19 and TRBJ1-2; 11 bases map to TRBD1. The germline CDR1 and CDR2 sequences are LNHDA and SQIVND (reference sequence). The J segment lost 5 bases and the V segment lost 9 bases, leaving 5 bases of the junction unmatched. CDR3 size: 13 residues. The CDR3 sequence: CASQDRGPYGYTF. Here the CDR3 DNA reads TGTGCCAGCCAGGACAGGGGGCCTTATGGCTACACCTTC. Variable domain in full (rest from reference TRBV19 and TRBJ1-2): DGGITQSPKYLFRKEGQNVTLSCEQNLNHDAMYWYRQDPGQGLRLIYYSQIVNDFQKGDIAEGYSVSREKKESFPLTVTSAQKNPTAFYLCASQDRGPYGYTFGSGTRLTVV.

CDR3 in DNA: TGTGCCAGCAGCTTATGGGGTAGCGGGGGGACGAATGAGCAGTTCTTC. As protein: CASSLWGSGGTNEQFF. The genes are TRBV13 and TRBJ2-1, with 10 bases that match TRBD2. There are 16 residues in the CDR3. Trimming took 2 bases from V and 7 from J; bases not matched to a gene: 8. The germline V gene has CDR1 PRHDT and CDR2 FYEKMQ (reference sequence).

This clone was counted a few times. J is TRBJ1-4 and V is TRBV9, with 7 bases matching TRBD1. V trimming: 0 bases; J trimming: 7 bases; junction bases outside the gene matches: 0. The germline CDR1 and CDR2 sequences are SGDLS and YYNGEE. This CDR3 contains 13 residues. The CDR3 reads CASSVGQGEKLFF. CDR3 DNA sequence: TGTGCCAGCAGCGTAGGACAGGGTGAAAAACTGTTTTTT.

This chain connects TRBV7-3 to TRBJ1-1, with 9 bases that match TRBD1. Trimming removed 0 bases from V and 9 bases from J; junction bases left unmatched: 2. Per germline, CDR1 SGHTA and CDR2 FQGTGA. This CDR3 is 13 amino acids long. CDR3 nucleotides: TGTGCCAGCAGCTTAACGACAGGGGGTAAAGCTTTCTTT. Its translation: CASSLTTGGKAFF.

This clone was picked up one time. The genes are TRBV28 and TRBJ2-5; 11 positions match TRBD2. The CDR3 sequence is 13 residues long. With V trimmed by 8 bases and J by 5 bases, 4 bases remained unmatched. Germline CDR1 MDHEN, CDR2 SYDVKM. For the CDR3, the DNA is TGTGCCAGCTGCCCTAGCGGGGGGGAGACCCAGTACTTC. As protein: CASCPSGGETQYF.

The chain combines TRBV28 with TRBJ1-1; D remains ambiguous. The CDR3 extends over 11 amino acids. CDR1 MDHEN and CDR2 SYDVKM come from the germline V gene. The V end lost 8 bases, the J end lost 6 bases, and 10 bases lay between the germline ends. The CDR3, as DNA: TGTGCCAGCCAAGGCCGGGCTGAAGCTTTCTTT. Protein product: CASQGRAEAFF.

The chain uses TRBV19 and TRBJ2-7; TRBD1 agrees at 10 bases. The CDR3 extends over 14 amino acids. The germline V gene has CDR1 LNHDA and CDR2 SQIVND (reference sequence). Trimming took 3 bases from V and 3 from J; bases not matched to a gene: 2. Written as DNA, the CDR3 is TGTGCCAGTAGTATCGGGACAGGGGTCTACGAGCAGTACTTC. Amino acid sequence: CASSIGTGVYEQYF. Complete variable domain (other parts from reference TRBV19 and TRBJ2-7): DGGITQSPKYLFRKEGQNVTLSCEQNLNHDAMYWYRQDPGQGLRLIYYSQIVNDFQKGDIAEGYSVSREKKESFPLTVTSAQKNPTAFYLCASSIGTGVYEQYFGPGTRLTVT.

The chain links TRBV14 to TRBJ1-2; D is unclear. This CDR3 has 15 residues. V lost 1 base and J 3 bases, leaving 12 bases between the germline ends. From germline, CDR1 is SGHDN and CDR2 FVKESK. CDR3 sequence (DNA): TGTGCCAGCAGCCAAGTAGGAGGCCTGTACTATGGCTACACCTTC. Protein product: CASSQVGGLYYGYTF.